This T cell receptor beta chain was recovered during a study of cytomegalovirus exposure and HLA in healthy donors. Study-level findings and limits: A missense DCLRE1C variant was associated with V- and J-gene trimming of TCR beta chains in a later analysis, and an independent cohort replicated the association. It was shown in a later analysis that HLA-associated TCR beta chains were more clonally expanded than other, equally common chains. Per a prior analysis, the majority of TCR beta V segments were productive roughly 87% or roughly 30% of the time. A later analysis reported that several of the most significant clusters appeared to be linked to common viral pathogens, among them Epstein-Barr virus.

Germline CDR1 reads MNHNS; CDR2 reads SASEGT. The CDR3 extends over 13 amino acids. Between the trimmed V and J ends, which lost 7 bases and 4 bases, there was a span of 13 bases. A note on this clone: Its target is unknown.

The study ran its PCR with 60 Vbeta and 13 Jbeta primers. The method was immunoSEQ multiplex PCR; TCRdb's version includes in-frame clones alone and lacks a portion of them. The table has about 110,000 clones, 78% seen once. The specimen was PBMCs. This receptor was taken from a young woman in good health and CMV-seronegative. This rearrangement joins TRBV6-1 to TRBJ1-2; no reliable D call. This chain's CDR3 is CASTEIQSYGYTF. In nucleotides, the CDR3 is TGTGCCAGCACCGAGATACAGTCCTATGGCTACACCTTC.